The T cell receptor beta chain under discussion was sequenced for a study of shared clonotypes between healthy human individuals. General observations from the study: Clonotype sharing across a few donors was observed for 4% to 5.5% of naive CD4 clonotypes. Sequencing depth was expected to affect clonotype sharing among donors.

Splitting of each subset's genomic DNA was done evenly across several immunoSEQ plates. TCRdb keeps only in-frame clones here, not all; method: immunoSEQ multiplex PCR. This sample has over a million clones, with approximately 70% found just once. About this clone: Antigen: not known.

V was shortened by 5 bases and J by 0 bases, with 13 bases between the two germline ends. The germline CDR1 and CDR2 sequences are MRHNA and SNTAGT. This CDR3 contains 15 residues. This sequence was found in a young man in good health. The chain joins TRBV6-4 to TRBJ1-1; D is ambiguous. Sequencing was performed on memory CD4+ T cells sorted from blood. Subset in this sample: CD45RA-negative fraction. Here the CDR3 reads CASSSAGWVNTEAFF. CDR3 in DNA: TGTGCCAGCAGTAGCGCGGGGTGGGTGAACACTGAAGCTTTCTTT.